This TCR beta chain is from a study of blood T cell repertoires in COVID-19. Across the whole study: PBMCs, B-cell-depleted T cells, or T cells provided the cDNA or gDNA that made up the material.

Germline V CDR1 and CDR2: KGHDR, SFDVKD. The V end was cut by 3 bases, the J end by 4 bases, with 11 bases between. The CDR3 runs 14 residues. Produced via immunoSEQ multiplex PCR; TCRdb's table is partial and in-frame only. The sample records around 140,000 clones, almost 70% being singletons. V usage is TRBV24-1 and J usage is TRBJ1-2; TRBD1 is a possible D gene (5 bases). This TCR derives from a woman in her 70s with acute or convalescent COVID-19. The sequencing sample was made of peripheral blood. CDR3 sequence reads: CATSDVGRGYGYTF. Written as DNA, the CDR3 is TGTGCCACCAGTGATGTTGGAAGGGGCTATGGCTACACCTTC.